A single sample gave rise to the 24 T cell receptor beta chains below, sequenced in a study of cytomegalovirus exposure and HLA in healthy donors. Sequencing used immunoSEQ multiplex PCR; TCRdb keeps in-frame clones, though not all of them. Found here are 230,000 or so clones, almost 90% of them singletons; the top ten hold 2.9%. The sequencing input was PBMCs. The receptors were sampled from a woman under 30 in good health and CMV-seronegative.

V and J are TRBV28 and TRBJ2-7, with 16 bases identical to TRBD2. Germline CDR1 MDHEN, CDR2 SYDVKM. V gave up 10 bases and J gave up 0 bases; unmatched junction bases: 6. The CDR3 has 16 residues. CDR3: CATTGTSGRGSYEQYF. DNA of the CDR3: TGTGCCACAACCGGGACTAGCGGGAGGGGCTCCTACGAGCAGTACTTC.

V and J are TRBV5-1 and TRBJ2-1; D not certain. The CDR3 is made up of 11 amino acids. Trimming shortened V by 3 bases and J by 8 bases, and 6 bases separated the two germline ends. Germline V CDR1 and CDR2: SGHRS, YFSETQ. As DNA, the CDR3 is TGCGCCAGCAGCTCTTTCTATGAGCAGTTCTTC. Translation: CASSSFYEQFF.

The V gene is TRBV5-4, the J gene TRBJ2-3; D not certain. CDR3 length equals 13 residues. With 3 bases removed from V and 3 bases from J, the gap between germline ends came to 8 bases. Germline CDR1 is SGHNT and CDR2 is YYREEE (reference sequence). CDR3 sequence (DNA): TGTGCCAGCAGCTGGGCAGGAACAGATACGCAGTATTTT. Its translation is CASSWAGTDTQYF.

The rearrangement links TRBV15 to TRBJ1-3; D gene unclear. The CDR3 sequence is 15 residues long. Trimming pared 5 bases from V and 0 bases from J, leaving 11 bases between. The germline CDR1 and CDR2 sequences are LNHNV and YYDKDF (reference sequence). The CDR3 coding sequence is TGTGCCACCAGCTCCCCCCCCGGCTCTGGAAACACCATATATTTT. It translates to CATSSPPGSGNTIYF. The full variable domain, with the rest looked up from reference TRBV15 and TRBJ1-3, is DAMVIQNPRYQVTQFGKPVTLSCSQTLNHNVMYWYQQKSSQAPKLLFHYYDKDFNNEADTPDNFQSRRPNTSFCFLDIRSPGLGDTAMYLCATSSPPGSGNTIYFGEGSWLTVV.

The chain uses TRBV6-5 and TRBJ2-1, with a possible D match to TRBD2 (5 bases). CDR1 and CDR2 (germline): MNHEY, SVGAGI. The CDR3 covers 15 residues. The V and J ends lost 2 bases and 5 bases respectively, with 13 bases between them. CDR3 bases: TGTGCCAGCAGTTACACGGGGTTCGCAAACAATGAGCAGTTCTTC. It yields the protein CASSYTGFANNEQFF.

The chain employs TRBV7-9 and TRBJ2-7; no clear D gene. Between the trimmed V and J ends, which lost 3 bases and 6 bases, there was a span of 12 bases. This CDR3 comprises 13 residues. Germline V gives CDR1 SEHNR, CDR2 FQNEAQ (reference sequence). CDR3 in amino acids: CASSFEERLEQYF. The CDR3 region has the DNA TGTGCCAGCAGCTTTGAGGAGCGTCTCGAGCAGTACTTC.

V is TRBV4-3 and J is TRBJ2-7; D remains ambiguous. Trimming took 0 bases from V and 4 from J, leaving 13 bases between them. Germline V gene sequence: CDR1 LGHNA, CDR2 YSLEER. The CDR3 is 15 amino acids. The CDR3 DNA reads as TGCGCCAGCAGCCAAGAGTCCGATTCGAGGTACGAGCAGTACTTC. It encodes CASSQESDSRYEQYF.

J is TRBJ2-1 and V is TRBV7-9; TRBD2 might be the D (6 bases). Deletions cut 5 bases from V and 9 bases from J, with 14 bases between. Germline V gene lookup returns CDR1 SEHNR and CDR2 FQNEAQ (reference sequence). CDR3 size: 13 residues. The CDR3 region is CASSSLEGGEQFF. As DNA, the CDR3 is TGTGCCAGCAGCAGCCTCGAGGGAGGTGAGCAGTTCTTC.

The chain carries TRBV4-2 and TRBJ2-2, with 8 bases lining up with TRBD1. Trimming cost V 0 bases and J 4 bases; bases outside gene matches: 1. The CDR3 is 15 amino acids. CDR1 and CDR2 from the germline V gene are LGHNA and YNFKEQ. The DNA of the CDR3 is TGTGCCAGCAGCCAAGAAACAGGGGGCACCGGGGAGCTGTTTTTT. This encodes CASSQETGGTGELFF.

This clone has more than one count but fewer than ten. The chain links TRBV7-9 to TRBJ1-2, with 12 bases lining up with TRBD1. The germline V gene encodes CDR1 SEHNR and CDR2 FQNEAQ (reference sequence). CDR3 size: 15 residues. Trimming at V came to 5 bases and at J to 4 bases, leaving 5 bases not matched to a gene. The CDR3 spells CASSNRDRGLYGYTF. The CDR3, as DNA: TGTGCCAGCAGCAACCGGGACAGGGGGCTCTATGGCTACACCTTC.

This rearrangement joins TRBV7-8 to TRBJ2-5; D gene ambiguous. Germline CDR1 SGHVS, CDR2 FQNEAQ. V was shortened by 5 bases and J by 5 bases, with 12 bases between the two germline ends. CDR3 length: 13 residues. This CDR3 is CASSRPLEETQYF. CDR3 DNA sequence: TGTGCCAGCAGCCGGCCTTTGGAGGAGACCCAGTACTTC. Looking up the rest from reference TRBV7-8 and TRBJ2-5 gives the full variable domain: GAGVSQSPRYKVAKRGQDVALRCDPISGHVSLFWYQQALGQGPEFLTYFQNEAQLDKSGLPSDRFFAERPEGSVSTLKIQRTQQEDSAVYLCASSRPLEETQYFGPGTRLLVL.

Written as DNA, the CDR3 is TGTGCCATCAGTGCGGCGGGAGGCTATGGCTACACCTTC. Translated, it gives CAISAAGGYGYTF. The chain employs TRBV10-3 and TRBJ1-2, with unresolved D. The CDR3 totals 13 residues. V lost 4 bases and J lost 4, with 10 bases in between. Germline V gene sequence: CDR1 ENHRY, CDR2 SYGVKD.

The chain joins TRBV27 to TRBJ2-6, with D maybe TRBD1 (6 bases). The CDR3 spans 17 residues. The V and J ends lost 5 bases and 4 bases respectively, with 18 bases between them. CDR1 is MNHEY and CDR2 is SMNVEV in the germline V gene (reference sequence). The CDR3 spells CASSPQQGLSGANVLTF. Written as DNA, the CDR3 is TGTGCCAGCAGTCCCCAACAGGGCCTCTCGGGGGCCAACGTCCTGACTTTC. Using reference TRBV27 and TRBJ2-6 for the parts outside the CDR3, the full variable domain is EAQVTQNPRYLITVTGKKLTVTCSQNMNHEYMSWYRQDPGLGLRQIYYSMNVEVTDKGDVPEGYKVSRKEKRNFPLILESPSPNQTSLYFCASSPQQGLSGANVLTFGAGSRLTVL.

This chain links TRBV29-1 with TRBJ2-7, with TRBD1 matching over 7 bases. The V and J ends lost 4 bases and 0 bases, in that order; junction bases with no gene match: 6. This CDR3 has 14 residues. CDR1 and CDR2 from the germline V gene are SQVTM and ANQGSEA. The CDR3 reads CSVGRTGSSYEQYF. For the CDR3, the DNA is TGCAGCGTTGGGCGGACAGGAAGCTCCTACGAGCAGTACTTC.

The chain couples TRBV4-3 to TRBJ2-7, with D uncertain. V was clipped by 0 bases and J by 0 bases, with 9 bases between them. The CDR3 runs to 15 residues. Germline lookup yields CDR1 LGHNA and CDR2 YSLEER. The CDR3 region is CASSQDHGGSYEQYF. CDR3 in DNA: TGCGCCAGCAGCCAAGATCACGGCGGCTCCTACGAGCAGTACTTC.

CDR3 sequence reads: CASLTGTGVGYTF. CDR3 in DNA: TGTGCCAGCCTCACCGGGACAGGGGTTGGCTACACCTTC. V gene TRBV6-6 combines with J gene TRBJ1-2; 10 positions agree with TRBD1. The CDR3 contains 13 residues. V lost 8 bases, J lost 7 bases, and 7 bases stayed unmatched. The germline gives CDR1 MNHNY, CDR2 SVGAGI (reference sequence).

CDR3 sequence: CASSAGSYSGNQPQHF. The CDR3 nucleotides are TGTGCCAGCAGTGCCGGGTCGTATTCGGGCAATCAGCCCCAGCATTTT. The rearrangement joins TRBV28 to TRBJ1-5; no definite D call. V lost 5 bases and J 2 bases, leaving 16 bases between the germline ends. CDR1 and CDR2 from the germline V gene are MDHEN and SYDVKM. This CDR3 has 16 amino acids.

The chain employs TRBV10-3 and TRBJ1-4; the D gene is possibly TRBD1 (5 bases). Germline V gene data show CDR1 as ENHRY and CDR2 as SYGVKD. CDR3 size: 16 residues. Trimming took 2 bases from V and 4 from J, leaving 14 bases between them. The CDR3, as DNA: TGTGCCATCAGTGAGGCAGGCAGGGAAAGTAATGAAAAACTGTTTTTT. Protein: CAISEAGRESNEKLFF.

J is TRBJ1-2 and V is TRBV4-2; no definite D call. CDR3 size: 13 residues. Trimming removed 4 bases at V and 8 bases at J, with 14 bases between. The germline gives CDR1 LGHNA, CDR2 YNFKEQ. DNA for the CDR3: TGTGCCAGCAGCCTAGCTCCCGGTGACGGCTACACCTTC. This translates into CASSLAPGDGYTF.

This clone has only a few counts. The J gene is TRBJ2-7, the V gene TRBV5-5; D is unresolved. Trimming removed 0 bases at V and 0 bases at J, with 7 bases between. Germline-derived CDR1 and CDR2 are SGHKS and YYEKEE (reference sequence). This CDR3 region has 14 residues. CDR3 region: CASSLDLSSYEQYF. As DNA, the CDR3 is TGTGCCAGCAGCTTGGACCTGAGCTCCTACGAGCAGTACTTC.

The rearrangement links TRBV9 to TRBJ2-5; D is unclear. Trimming took 4 bases from V and 5 from J, leaving 9 bases between them. The length of the CDR3 is 12 residues. CDR1 is SGDLS, CDR2 YYNGEE, per germline. CDR3 in amino acids: CASSSHGETQYF. The DNA for the CDR3 is TGTGCCAGCAGCTCCCACGGGGAGACCCAGTACTTC.

This chain links TRBV6-5 with TRBJ1-4; D perhaps matches TRBD1 (6 bases). Per the germline V gene, CDR1 is MNHEY and CDR2 is SVGAGI. Deletions cut 2 bases from V and 5 bases from J, with 15 bases between. CDR3 length: 16 residues. The DNA of the CDR3 is TGTGCCAGCAGTTACGGTCTGGGGGCGGGCAATGAAAAACTGTTTTTT. This gives the protein CASSYGLGAGNEKLFF.

The chain uses TRBV7-3 and TRBJ2-7; 8 bases line up with TRBD2. The CDR3 loop spans 16 amino acids. With 5 bases clipped from V and 1 base from J, the junction kept 10 bases outside the gene matches. Per the germline V gene, CDR1 is SGHTA and CDR2 is FQGTGA. The CDR3 region has the DNA TGTGCCAGCAGCCAAACGGGCAGCGGGAGTTCCTACGAGCAGTACTTC. Amino acids: CASSQTGSGSSYEQYF.

In this sample, this clone turned up a few times. CDR3 residues: CASSLGTGGYGYTF. CDR3 nucleotides: TGCGCCAGCAGCTTGGGGACAGGGGGCTATGGCTACACCTTC. The chain uses TRBV5-1 and TRBJ1-2, with 10 bases that match TRBD1. Germline loops: CDR1 SGHRS, CDR2 YFSETQ. This CDR3 spans 14 amino acids. V lost 0 bases, J lost 4 bases, and 0 bases stayed unmatched.